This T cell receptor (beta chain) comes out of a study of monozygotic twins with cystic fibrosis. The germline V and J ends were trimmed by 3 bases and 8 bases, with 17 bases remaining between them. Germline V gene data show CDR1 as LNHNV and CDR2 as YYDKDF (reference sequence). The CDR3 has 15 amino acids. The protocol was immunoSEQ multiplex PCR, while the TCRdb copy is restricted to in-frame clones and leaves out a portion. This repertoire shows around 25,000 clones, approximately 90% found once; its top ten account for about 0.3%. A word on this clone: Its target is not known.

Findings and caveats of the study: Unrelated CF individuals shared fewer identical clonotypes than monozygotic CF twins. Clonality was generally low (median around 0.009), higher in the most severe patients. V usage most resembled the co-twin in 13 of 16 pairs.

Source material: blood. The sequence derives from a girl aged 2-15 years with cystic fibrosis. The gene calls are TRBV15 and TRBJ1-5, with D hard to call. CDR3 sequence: CATSSVQAGEEPQHF. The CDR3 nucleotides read TGTGCCACCAGCAGTGTTCAGGCTGGGGAGGAGCCCCAGCATTTT.